The T cell receptor beta chain under discussion was sequenced for a study of T cell responses to AZD1222 COVID-19 vaccine. Germline V gives CDR1 SGHDT, CDR2 YYEEEE. There are 16 residues in the CDR3. Trimming stripped 4 bases from V and 0 bases from J, with 13 bases between. Profiled with immunoSEQ multiplex PCR; TCRdb holds only in-frame clones, not every one. The sample holds 120,000 to 150,000 clones, more than 70% seen once. The clonotype comes from an adult in good health. This specimen was peripheral blood, taken on day 0 of AZD1222 vaccination. V is TRBV5-6 and J is TRBJ2-2, with D perhaps matching TRBD1 (6 bases). This CDR3 is CASSDLGGTNTGELFF. CDR3 in DNA: TGTGCCAGCAGCGACCTAGGGGGTACGAACACCGGGGAGCTGTTTTTT.